The sequence of this T cell receptor (beta chain) was determined in a study of control samples from healthy donors and cancer patients. The table came from immunoSEQ multiplex PCR; TCRdb's copy has only in-frame clones and leaves some out. The table includes 95,000 to 130,000 clones, 80% to 90% detected once. Germline V gene data show CDR1 as SNHLY and CDR2 as FYNNEI. This CDR3 is built from 17 residues. V was clipped by 3 bases and J by 6 bases; unmatched bases: 15. This clonotype was obtained from a woman aged 45-59 years with colorectal cancer. The chain is built from TRBV2 and TRBJ2-7, with TRBD1 matching 9 bases. The sample consisted of PBMCs. CDR3 residues: CASSDGAPGQGYFEQYF. Here the CDR3 DNA reads TGTGCCAGCAGTGATGGGGCCCCGGGACAGGGTTATTTCGAGCAGTACTTC.